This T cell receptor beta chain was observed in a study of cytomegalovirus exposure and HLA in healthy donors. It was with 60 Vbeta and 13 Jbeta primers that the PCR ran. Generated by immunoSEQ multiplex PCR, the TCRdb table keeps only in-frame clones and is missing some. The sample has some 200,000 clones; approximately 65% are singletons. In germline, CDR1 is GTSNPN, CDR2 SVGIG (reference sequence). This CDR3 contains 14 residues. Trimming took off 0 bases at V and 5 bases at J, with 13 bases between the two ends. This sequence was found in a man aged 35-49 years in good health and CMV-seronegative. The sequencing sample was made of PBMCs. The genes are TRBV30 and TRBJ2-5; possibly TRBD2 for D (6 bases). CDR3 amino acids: CAWSVGGELETQYF. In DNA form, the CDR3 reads TGTGCCTGGAGTGTCGGGGGAGAGCTCGAGACCCAGTACTTC.